This T cell receptor beta chain was found in a study of circulating and synovial CD4+ cells in juvenile arthritis. General study points: Compared with bulk blood, circulating pathogenic-like lymphocytes shared substantially more CDR3 sequences with synovial T cells. T cell genome counts differed by at least an order of magnitude between CPL and CD4 samples.

The CDR3 spans 13 residues. V lost 0 bases and J 5 bases, leaving 9 bases between the germline ends. Germline V gene lookup returns CDR1 SGDLS and CDR2 YYNGEE. On this clone: The antigen is undetermined.

Libraries were prepared by immunoSEQ multiplex PCR; TCRdb keeps only in-frame clonotypes and omits some of them. The repertoire has 35,000 or so clones, about 95% of them found once; the top ten carry 0.15% to 0.2%. Sample: CD4+ T cells from blood. The receptor was derived from a human donor with juvenile idiopathic arthritis. This rearrangement joins TRBV9 to TRBJ2-7; D unclear. The CDR3 is CASSVGIGDEQYF. DNA of the CDR3: TGTGCCAGCAGCGTAGGGATTGGAGACGAGCAGTACTTC.